Listed here are 25 T cell receptor beta chains from one sample, sequenced in a study of cytomegalovirus exposure and HLA in healthy donors. Primers: 60 Vbeta forward and 13 Jbeta reverse. Profiled with immunoSEQ multiplex PCR; TCRdb holds only in-frame clones, not every one. The sample consists of about 140,000 clones, 65% to 85% of them appearing once. Sequencing was carried out using PBMCs. The source of these receptors is a man between 18 and 29 years old in good health and CMV-seronegative.

The chain recombines TRBV4-3 with TRBJ2-7, with TRBD1 identical over 11 bases. This CDR3 is built from 16 residues. Trimming removed 0 bases from V and 7 bases from J; junction bases left unmatched: 8. Germline loops: CDR1 LGHNA, CDR2 YSLEER. The CDR3 sequence is CASSQDIGQGAEEQYF. The CDR3 nucleotides read TGCGCCAGCAGCCAAGATATCGGACAGGGGGCGGAGGAGCAGTACTTC.

This chain connects TRBV5-4 to TRBJ1-1, with 8 bases fitting TRBD1. Per the germline V gene, CDR1 is SGHNT and CDR2 is YYREEE (reference sequence). CDR3 length: 15 amino acids. V dropped 3 bases and J dropped 1; count of bases not matched to a gene: 5. CDR3 region: CASSSPGTGNTEAFF. CDR3 sequence (DNA): TGTGCCAGCAGCTCACCCGGGACAGGGAACACTGAAGCTTTCTTT.

This chain links TRBV6-5 with TRBJ1-4, with 7 positions matching TRBD1. Germline-derived CDR1 and CDR2 are MNHEY and SVGAGI. V shed 3 bases and J 7 bases; nucleotides not matched to a gene: 8. The CDR3 consists of 15 residues. The CDR3 loop is CASSYSSGGSEKLFF. The CDR3 nucleotides read TGTGCCAGCAGTTATTCTTCAGGGGGAAGTGAAAAACTGTTTTTT.

This clone was seen a few times. The chain employs TRBV5-5 and TRBJ1-1; TRBD1 is a possible D gene (5 bases). The germline V and J ends were trimmed by 6 bases and 3 bases, with 18 bases remaining between them. CDR1 SGHKS and CDR2 YYEKEE come from the germline V gene (reference sequence). The CDR3 is 15 amino acids. CDR3 bases: TGTGCCAGCACCTCGGGCCTGGGGCATTACACTGAAGCTTTCTTT. This codes for CASTSGLGHYTEAFF.

The V and J genes are TRBV11-1 and TRBJ1-1; 10 bases are shared with TRBD1. This CDR3 region has 19 residues. Looked up from germline, CDR1 is SGHAT and CDR2 is FQDESV (reference sequence). The V segment lost 1 base and the J segment 7 bases; nucleotides outside the gene matches: 18. The CDR3 nucleotides read TGTGCCAGCAGCTTAGACGCCCCGGTGGACAGGGGGATGGTATATGAAGCTTTCTTT. Amino acid sequence: CASSLDAPVDRGMVYEAFF. Based on the CDR3 plus reference TRBV11-1 and TRBJ1-1, the full variable domain is EAEVAQSPRYKITEKSQAVAFWCDPISGHATLYWYRQILGQGPELLVQFQDESVVDDSQLPKDRFSAERLKGVDSTLKIQPAELGDSAMYLCASSLDAPVDRGMVYEAFFGQGTRLTVV.

Only a few counts were recorded for this clone. The V and J genes are TRBV7-9 and TRBJ1-4; TRBD1 matches at 9 bases. V dropped 5 bases and J dropped 8; count of bases not matched to a gene: 12. From germline, CDR1 is SEHNR and CDR2 FQNEAQ (reference sequence). The CDR3 consists of 16 residues. The CDR3 reads CASSPRQGVSKEKLFF. Written as DNA, the CDR3 is TGTGCCAGCAGCCCCCGACAGGGGGTCAGCAAGGAAAAACTGTTTTTT.

This clone came up once. This chain connects TRBV25-1 to TRBJ1-2, with TRBD1 as a possible D gene (6 bases). Trimming removed 1 base at V and 5 bases at J, with 11 bases between. The CDR3 has 14 amino acids. Germline V gene lookup returns CDR1 MGHDK and CDR2 SYGVNS. This CDR3 reads CASSEFPGVYGYTF. In DNA form, the CDR3 reads TGTGCCAGCAGTGAATTTCCAGGGGTTTATGGCTACACCTTC.

The chain employs TRBV19 and TRBJ1-2; perhaps TRBD1 as D (6 bases). The CDR3 length is 13 residues. V lost 6 bases and J lost 3, with 11 bases in between. Germline CDR1 and CDR2: LNHDA and SQIVND (reference sequence). The CDR3 bases are TGTGCCAGTAGCTTTCGGACAGACTATGGCTACACCTTC. Translated: CASSFRTDYGYTF. Full variable domain (outside the CDR3, taken from reference TRBV19 and TRBJ1-2): DGGITQSPKYLFRKEGQNVTLSCEQNLNHDAMYWYRQDPGQGLRLIYYSQIVNDFQKGDIAEGYSVSREKKESFPLTVTSAQKNPTAFYLCASSFRTDYGYTFGSGTRLTVV.

The rearrangement links TRBV7-9 to TRBJ1-2; 10 bases agree with TRBD1. The CDR3 spans 13 residues. The V and J ends lost 5 bases and 5 bases, in that order; junction bases with no gene match: 2. CDR1 and CDR2 from the germline V gene are SEHNR and FQNEAQ (reference sequence). The CDR3 DNA reads TGTGCCAGCAGCCAGGACAGGGGGTATGGCTACACCTTC. It translates to CASSQDRGYGYTF.

The rearrangement uses TRBV7-2 and TRBJ2-7, with 7 nucleotides matching TRBD1. The CDR3 loop spans 17 amino acids. The germline CDR1 and CDR2 sequences are SGHTA and FQGNSA. J was trimmed by 0 bases and V by 1 base; bases with no gene match: 9. For the CDR3, the DNA is TGTGCCAGCAGCTTAGGCGCACAGGGGCTCATCTCCTACGAGCAGTACTTC. This codes for CASSLGAQGLISYEQYF.

V is TRBV27 and J is TRBJ1-1; D not certain. Trimming took off 7 bases at V and 0 bases at J, with 9 bases between the two ends. The CDR3 is 13 residues long. The germline CDR1 and CDR2 sequences are MNHEY and SMNVEV (reference sequence). The DNA for the CDR3 is TGTGCCAGCACCGGGGTTATGAACACTGAAGCTTTCTTT. It translates to CASTGVMNTEAFF.

This chain joins TRBV4-2 and TRBJ2-7, with a tentative D call TRBD2 (6 bases). The germline gives CDR1 LGHNA, CDR2 YNFKEQ. CDR3 length equals 18 residues. V shed 1 base and J shed 4 bases, with 23 bases lying between them. The CDR3 is CASSQVRALRRGWYEQYF. The CDR3 coding sequence is TGTGCCAGCAGCCAAGTTCGGGCGTTAAGGCGGGGCTGGTACGAGCAGTACTTC.

The J gene is TRBJ2-7, the V gene TRBV6-6; TRBD1 aligns across 7 bases. The CDR3 extends over 15 amino acids. V lost 0 bases and J lost 2; bases outside the gene matches: 4. Germline V gene lookup returns CDR1 MNHNY and CDR2 SVGAGI (reference sequence). The CDR3: CASSYSIQGAYEQYF. The CDR3 DNA sequence: TGTGCCAGCAGTTACTCAATCCAGGGGGCCTACGAGCAGTACTTC.

The table lists this clone with a few counts. This chain links TRBV7-2 with TRBJ1-1, with D maybe TRBD1 (5 bases). V dropped 4 bases and J dropped 6 bases, with 9 bases sitting between them. Germline-derived CDR1 and CDR2 are SGHTA and FQGNSA. This CDR3 region has 12 residues. The CDR3 DNA sequence: TGTGCCAGCAGCTCCGGGGGACCTGAAGCTTTCTTT. Encoded protein: CASSSGGPEAFF.

This clone was recorded once. The chain joins TRBV7-2 to TRBJ1-2, with 9 positions matching TRBD1. The length of the CDR3 is 18 residues. The V and J ends lost 5 bases and 3 bases, in that order; junction bases with no gene match: 16. The germline V gene encodes CDR1 SGHTA and CDR2 FQGNSA. CDR3 sequence: CASSPPGQGFLLDYGYTF. For the CDR3, the DNA is TGTGCCAGCAGCCCTCCGGGACAGGGATTCCTTTTGGACTATGGCTACACCTTC. The whole variable domain, filled in from reference TRBV7-2 and TRBJ1-2, reads GAGVSQSPSNKVTEKGKDVELRCDPISGHTALYWYRQSLGQGLEFLIYFQGNSAPDKSGLPSDRFSAERTGGSVSTLTIQRTQQEDSAVYLCASSPPGQGFLLDYGYTFGSGTRLTVV.

This rearrangement joins TRBV27 to TRBJ2-6; D is ambiguous. CDR3 size: 15 residues. Germline V gives CDR1 MNHEY, CDR2 SMNVEV (reference sequence). V was cut by 3 bases and J by 2 bases, with 8 bases left in between. Here the CDR3 reads CASSFLPPGANVLTF. As DNA, the CDR3 is TGTGCCAGCAGTTTTCTTCCCCCTGGGGCCAACGTCCTGACTTTC.

The rearrangement links TRBV7-9 to TRBJ2-5; possible D gene TRBD2, 6 bases. The CDR3 runs 15 residues. The germline V gene has CDR1 SEHNR and CDR2 FQNEAQ (reference sequence). V lost 2 bases, J lost 4 bases, and 14 bases lay in between. CDR3 protein: CASSLSRRGTETQYF. DNA of the CDR3: TGTGCCAGCAGCTTAAGTCGGCGGGGTACAGAGACCCAGTACTTC.

This clone was counted once. J is TRBJ2-2 and V is TRBV29-1; no clear D gene. V was trimmed by 7 bases and J by 8 bases, leaving 8 bases between them. The CDR3 length is 10 residues. Germline V CDR1 and CDR2: SQVTM, ANQGSEA. CDR3 in DNA: TGCAGCGCCCGAGCTGGGGAGCTGTTTTTT. This sequence encodes CSARAGELFF.

The chain links TRBV5-1 to TRBJ2-5, with 9 bases lining up with TRBD2. CDR1 and CDR2 (germline): SGHRS, YFSETQ. The CDR3 consists of 15 residues. V was clipped by 2 bases and J by 5 bases; unmatched bases: 7. CDR3 DNA: TGCGCCAGCAGCTTAAGTCTAGCGGGGCGGGAGACCCAGTACTTC. It codes for CASSLSLAGRETQYF.

The CDR3 loop is CASSPGTGLDTEAFF. The CDR3 nucleotides are TGTGCCAGTAGTCCAGGGACAGGGTTGGACACTGAAGCTTTCTTT. This rearrangement joins TRBV19 to TRBJ1-1; 9 nucleotides match TRBD1. Germline V gene data show CDR1 as LNHDA and CDR2 as SQIVND (reference sequence). V was pared by 5 bases and J by 3 bases, with 7 bases of the junction left unmatched. The CDR3 runs to 15 residues.

This clone was seen once. V and J are TRBV4-2 and TRBJ2-2, with D unresolved. In germline, CDR1 is LGHNA, CDR2 YNFKEQ. The CDR3 length is 11 residues. The V end lost 8 bases, the J end lost 6 bases, and 7 bases lay between the germline ends. CDR3 sequence: CASVFAGELFF. Written as DNA, the CDR3 is TGTGCCAGCGTTTTCGCCGGGGAGCTGTTTTTT.

This clone was seen once. The chain links TRBV7-9 to TRBJ1-1; no clear D. This CDR3 contains 12 residues. Germline CDR1 SEHNR, CDR2 FQNEAQ (reference sequence). V was trimmed by 2 bases and J by 7 bases, leaving 8 bases between them. CDR3 amino acids: CASSLYHSEAFF. DNA for the CDR3: TGTGCCAGCAGCTTATACCATAGTGAAGCTTTCTTT.

The chain is built from TRBV28 and TRBJ1-5; possibly TRBD1 for D (5 bases). The CDR3 extends over 15 amino acids. The V end was cut by 2 bases, the J end by 6 bases, with 14 bases between. Germline V gene sequence: CDR1 MDHEN, CDR2 SYDVKM. CDR3 nucleotide sequence: TGTGCCAGCAGTTTAGGGCAGGGAGGCGGTCAGCCCCAGCATTTT. The encoded protein is CASSLGQGGGQPQHF.

V gene TRBV19 combines with J gene TRBJ1-1; 10 bases line up with TRBD1. Per germline, CDR1 LNHDA and CDR2 SQIVND (reference sequence). V trimming: 3 bases; J trimming: 4 bases; junction bases outside the gene matches: 5. This CDR3 is built from 15 residues. The CDR3: CASSISRTGGTEAFF. The CDR3 region has the DNA TGTGCCAGTAGTATTTCTAGGACAGGGGGCACTGAAGCTTTCTTT.

The J gene is TRBJ2-3, the V gene TRBV5-1; tentative D call: TRBD2 (5 bases). V was pared by 6 bases and J by 9 bases, with 17 bases between. The CDR3 covers 13 residues. CDR1 and CDR2 from the germline V gene are SGHRS and YFSETQ. In nucleotides, the CDR3 is TGCGCCAGCAAGAGGACGCGAGGAGGAACGCAGTATTTT. Translation gives CASKRTRGGTQYF.